This T cell receptor (beta chain) comes out of a study of blood T cell repertoires in COVID-19. Profiling relied on immunoSEQ multiplex PCR, and the TCRdb table lists in-frame clones only, not all of them. Here the sample spans 100,000 to 150,000 clones, 85% to 90% being singletons. V lost 0 bases and J 9 bases, leaving 27 bases between the germline ends. The germline V gene has CDR1 SGHTA and CDR2 FQGNSA. The CDR3 has 20 residues. Sequencing was done on a sample of peripheral blood. The clonotype was recovered from a man older than 75 with active or convalescent COVID-19. The chain recombines TRBV7-2 with TRBJ1-6, with D maybe TRBD1 (6 bases). The CDR3 sequence is CASSLARRSGVNRRRSPLHF. For the CDR3, the DNA is TGTGCCAGCAGCTTAGCGCGGAGGTCAGGGGTTAATCGGCGTCGTTCACCCCTCCACTTT.